Presented here are 21 T cell receptor beta chains from one specimen sequenced in a study of blood T cell repertoires in COVID-19. TCRdb's copy holds only in-frame clones and misses some; the assay was immunoSEQ multiplex PCR. The repertoire has 90,000 to 120,000 clones, approximately 84% of them found once; the top ten carry less than 5%. The sample consisted of peripheral blood. The receptors stem from a human donor in a cohort sampled during active COVID-19.

The genes are TRBV12-5 and TRBJ2-5; D is uncertain. The CDR3 contains 12 residues. Deletions cut 5 bases from V and 7 bases from J, with 11 bases between. Germline values: CDR1 LGHNT, CDR2 FRNRAP. The chain's CDR3 is CASGNRAGTQYF. The CDR3 DNA reads TGTGCTAGTGGTAACCGAGCAGGGACCCAGTACTTC.

This clone appeared once. The CDR3 nucleotides are TGTGCCAGCCGCGCGCCCGGCGGTCTGGAGACCCAGTACTTC. Translated, it gives CASRAPGGLETQYF. The chain couples TRBV6-5 to TRBJ2-5; D unclear. Trimming cost V 8 bases and J 5 bases, with 18 bases left between them. The length of the CDR3 is 14 residues. Germline V gene sequence: CDR1 MNHEY, CDR2 SVGAGI.

The chain links TRBV5-4 to TRBJ2-4; D is possibly TRBD2 (7 bases). The CDR3 totals 14 residues. V was trimmed by 0 bases and J by 7 bases, leaving 11 bases between them. Germline-derived CDR1 and CDR2 are SGHNT and YYREEE (reference sequence). CDR3 coding DNA: TGTGCCAGCAGCTTGGAGGGGGGAGGGAACATTCAGTACTTC. Amino acid sequence: CASSLEGGGNIQYF.

The V gene is TRBV7-9, the J gene TRBJ1-2, with D possibly matching TRBD1 (6 bases). Trimming stripped 0 bases from V and 2 bases from J, with 16 bases between. Germline CDR1 SEHNR, CDR2 FQNEAQ (reference sequence). The CDR3 is 17 amino acids. The CDR3 region has the DNA TGTGCCAGCAGCTTAGCCGTAGACAGGAGGTTCAACTATGGCTACACCTTC. This sequence encodes CASSLAVDRRFNYGYTF.

About this clone itself: Within the sample, other DNA sequences also encode this same CDR3. The chain couples TRBV19 to TRBJ2-7, with 7 positions matching TRBD1. The CDR3 is made up of 14 amino acids. The junction had 7 bases not matched to a gene; V was cut back by 6 bases and J by 2 bases. CDR1 LNHDA and CDR2 SQIVND come from the germline V gene (reference sequence). The CDR3 sequence is CASSPRQGPYEQYF. The DNA for the CDR3 is TGTGCCAGTAGCCCTCGACAGGGTCCCTACGAGCAGTACTTC.

This clone was detected a few times. The J gene is TRBJ2-4, the V gene TRBV7-6, with TRBD2 identical over 12 bases. Per germline, CDR1 SGHVS and CDR2 FNYEAQ. The CDR3 is 18 residues long. V lost 4 bases, J lost 2 bases, and 9 bases stayed unmatched. CDR3 bases: TGTGCCAGCAGCTCCACCTGGGGACTAGCGGGTTCCAAAAACATTCAGTACTTC. It yields the protein CASSSTWGLAGSKNIQYF.

V is TRBV4-3 and J is TRBJ2-3; TRBD2 agrees at 7 bases. The germline V gene has CDR1 LGHNA and CDR2 YSLEER. The junction had 4 bases not matched to a gene; V was cut back by 1 base and J by 3 bases. The CDR3 is made up of 15 amino acids. The CDR3 nucleotides read TGCGCCAGCAGCCAAGGGGAGGGTCGGACAGATACGCAGTATTTT. As protein: CASSQGEGRTDTQYF.

The chain has TRBV2 and TRBJ1-3; D remains unclear. From germline, CDR1 is SNHLY and CDR2 FYNNEI. This CDR3 has 17 residues. V was shortened by 0 bases and J by 3 bases, with 15 bases between the two germline ends. This chain's CDR3 is CASSEALLLGGGNTIYF. The CDR3 DNA is TGTGCCAGCAGTGAAGCGTTGTTACTTGGAGGTGGAAACACCATATATTTT.

The rearrangement links TRBV5-1 to TRBJ2-3; D possibly corresponds to TRBD2 (5 bases). Trimming removed 0 bases from V and 3 bases from J, with 11 bases in between. There are 15 residues in the CDR3. CDR1 and CDR2 from the germline V gene are SGHRS and YFSETQ. CDR3 sequence: CASSLDGVGTDTQYF. The CDR3 coding sequence is TGCGCCAGCAGCTTGGACGGGGTCGGGACAGATACGCAGTATTTT.

The chain joins TRBV4-1 to TRBJ1-1; no firm D call. The germline CDR1 and CDR2 sequences are MGHRA and YSYEKL. This CDR3 contains 15 residues. V lost 4 bases to trimming and J lost 3 bases, with 15 bases between them. The CDR3 region has the DNA TGCGCCAGCAGCCGGACCCCGCAGAGGGACACTGAAGCTTTCTTT. The encoded protein is CASSRTPQRDTEAFF.

CDR3 sequence: CASSLGQRTDTQYF. The CDR3 region has the DNA TGTGCCAGCAGCTTAGGACAGCGCACAGATACGCAGTATTTT. V usage is TRBV7-3 and J usage is TRBJ2-3, with D perhaps matching TRBD1 (6 bases). Germline-derived CDR1 and CDR2 are SGHTA and FQGTGA. V lost 2 bases to trimming and J lost 1 base, with 7 bases between them. The CDR3 sequence is 14 residues long.

V is TRBV2 and J is TRBJ1-2; TRBD1 is a possible D gene (5 bases). Per germline, CDR1 SNHLY and CDR2 FYNNEI. The CDR3 sequence is 15 residues long. Between the trimmed V and J ends, which lost 4 bases and 8 bases, there was a span of 20 bases. Here the CDR3 reads CASSGADSGRDGYTF. CDR3 nucleotides: TGTGCCAGCAGTGGTGCTGACAGTGGGCGAGACGGCTACACCTTC. The whole variable domain, remainder taken from reference TRBV2 and TRBJ1-2, is EPEVTQTPSHQVTQMGQEVILRCVPISNHLYFYWYRQILGQKVEFLVSFYNNEISEKSEIFDDQFSVERPDGSNFTLKIRSTKLEDSAMYFCASSGADSGRDGYTFGSGTRLTVV.

CDR3 DNA sequence: TGTGCCAGCAGTCCGCAGTACCAAATCTACGAGCAGTACTTC. This encodes CASSPQYQIYEQYF. V and J are TRBV11-2 and TRBJ2-7; D gene ambiguous. The V gene's germline CDR1 is SGHAT and CDR2 FQNNGV. Trimming removed 6 bases at V and 3 bases at J, with 15 bases between. The CDR3 has 14 residues.

The chain combines TRBV18 with TRBJ2-3; a possible D gene is TRBD2 (6 bases). V was pared by 3 bases and J by 4 bases, with 17 bases between. The CDR3 runs to 16 residues. CDR1 and CDR2 (germline): KGHSH, LQKENI. CDR3 nucleotides: TGTGCCAGCTCACCTTATACGGGAGCGTACGCAGATACGCAGTATTTT. Amino acid sequence: CASSPYTGAYADTQYF.

On this clone: Germline is not matched at one junction end, which may reflect a read error. The chain has TRBV7-2 and TRBJ2-2; 10 bases align to TRBD2. The CDR3 loop spans 14 amino acids. CDR1 is SGHTA and CDR2 is FQGNSA in the germline V gene. CDR3 nucleotide sequence: TGTGCCACCAGCGGGAGGGCCTTCACCGGGGAGCTGTTTTTT. Translated, it gives CATSGRAFTGELFF. Full variable domain (missing parts from reference TRBV7-2 and TRBJ2-2): GAGVSQSPSNKVTEKGKDVELRCDPISGHTALYWYRQSLGQGLEFLIYFQGNSAPDKSGLPSDRFSAERTGGSVSTLTIQRTQQEDSAVYLCATSGRAFTGELFFGEGSRLTVL.

The chain joins TRBV6-2 or TRBV6-3 to TRBJ2-5; 7 nucleotides line up with TRBD2. The V and J ends lost 4 bases and 7 bases, in that order; junction bases with no gene match: 9. The CDR3 extends over 14 amino acids. The germline V gene encodes CDR1 MNHEY and CDR2 SVGEGT. The CDR3 DNA sequence: TGTGCCAGCAGTTCCCGGGGAGGGCCAGCGACCCAGTACTTC. Residues: CASSSRGGPATQYF.

The DNA of the CDR3 is TGTGCCTGGAGTGAGGTTCAGGGGGGCGGGCCCCAGCATTTT. The encoded protein is CAWSEVQGGGPQHF. This rearrangement joins TRBV30 to TRBJ1-5; 7 nucleotides align to TRBD1. CDR1 and CDR2 (germline): GTSNPN, SVGIG (reference sequence). Germline trimming cut 1 base from V and 9 bases from J; bases unmatched to any gene: 9. The CDR3 has 14 residues.

V gene TRBV3-1 (or the pseudogene TRBV3-2) combines with J gene TRBJ1-6, with D uncertain. This CDR3 has 16 amino acids. The germline V gene has CDR1 LGHDT and CDR2 YNNKEL (reference sequence). Trimming pared 1 base from V and 10 bases from J, leaving 17 bases between. The DNA of the CDR3 is TGTGCCAGCAGCCAAGTTCTTTTACAGTCGGGGTCACCCCTCCACTTT. Translation: CASSQVLLQSGSPLHF.

This chain uses TRBV7-2 with TRBJ1-1, with D uncertain. The ends were cut back, 1 base at V and 0 bases at J, with 15 bases in the middle. This CDR3 has 17 residues. Germline V gene sequence: CDR1 SGHTA, CDR2 FQGNSA. The CDR3 spells CASSLGLNVFMNTEAFF. CDR3 in DNA: TGTGCCAGCAGCTTAGGACTAAATGTGTTTATGAACACTGAAGCTTTCTTT.

The rearrangement links TRBV30 to TRBJ1-1; perhaps TRBD1 as D (5 bases). V lost 3 bases to trimming and J lost 5 bases, with 16 bases between them. The CDR3 covers 14 residues. Germline V gene sequence: CDR1 GTSNPN, CDR2 SVGIG (reference sequence). CDR3 coding DNA: TGTGCCTGGAGGACCTCAGGGTTGTGGACTGAAGCTTTCTTT. Protein: CAWRTSGLWTEAFF.

This clone was seen a handful of times. The chain combines TRBV29-1 with TRBJ2-3, with 7 bases identical to TRBD2. Losses at the gene ends were 4 bases for V and 6 bases for J; bases not matched to a gene: 10. This CDR3 is 14 amino acids long. CDR1 SQVTM and CDR2 ANQGSEA come from the germline V gene. The CDR3 reads CSVALGGPGDTQYF. The CDR3 nucleotides read TGCAGCGTTGCATTGGGAGGGCCGGGGGATACGCAGTATTTT.